Listed here is a single T cell receptor beta chain. The table came from immunoSEQ multiplex PCR; TCRdb's copy has only in-frame clones and leaves some out. The sample carries around 230,000 clones, roughly 90% recorded once. The data were obtained in a study of blood T cell repertoires in COVID-19. The CDR3 length is 14 residues. The ends were cut back, 3 bases at V and 5 bases at J, with 13 bases in the middle. Germline V gives CDR1 LNHDA, CDR2 SQIVND (reference sequence). This clonotype was sampled from a man between 60 and 75 years old who had recovered from COVID-19. This sequence joins TRBV19 and TRBJ1-2, with D possibly TRBD1 on 5 matching bases. The source material was peripheral blood. The CDR3 bases are TGTGCCAGTAGTATTGGGATGGCAGGGTATGGCTACACCTTC. Protein sequence: CASSIGMAGYGYTF.